This section outlines one T cell receptor beta chain sequence together with its context. Its antigen is unidentified. Thyroid surgery had not been preceded by any treatment in any patient. These data are taken from a study of metastatic and nonmetastatic thyroid tumors. Study context: Peripheral blood and tumor or nodule samples from malignant and benign thyroid patients were compared.

V was clipped by 0 bases and J by 3 bases, with 8 bases between them. The germline CDR1 and CDR2 sequences are MNHEY and SVGAGI. The CDR3 runs to 14 residues. The authors' processing: The study took CDR3 differences across clinicopathological groups and made a distant-metastasis classifier for papillary thyroid cancer from them. Using MiXCR, TCRdb re-called clones from the PCR reads. The V and J calls were not made by the authors but by TCRdb's processing. The sample has some 20,000 clones, 35% to 40% seen once. Study-wide results and caveats: Across blood and tumor, TCR beta diversity in malignant thyroid tumors was reportedly significantly higher than in benign nodules.

The receptor's source is a female donor with papillary thyroid cancer or a benign thyroid nodule (not recorded which). Some clones in this sample may be carry-over from other donors' samples. Sequenced material: tumor tissue. This chain uses TRBV6-5 with TRBJ1-1, with TRBD1 as a possible D gene (5 bases). In DNA, the CDR3 is TGTGCCAGCAGTTACTCGAGAGGGGACACTGAAGCTTTCTTT. Its translation: CASSYSRGDTEAFF.